The 17 T cell receptor beta chains given below trace back to one sample, sequenced in a study of CD8+ T cells in alopecia areata. Treatment defined: oral pan-JAK inhibitor, 5-10 mg twice daily. cDNA prepared by RNA extraction and subsequent reverse transcription served as the template for sequencing. TCRdb keeps only in-frame clones here, not all; method: immunoSEQ multiplex PCR. Of 120,000 to 150,000 clones listed, 65% to 90% are singletons. This specimen consisted of CD8+ T cells sorted from blood, obtained at week 4, from a patient treated with tofacitinib. These receptors were obtained from a human donor with alopecia areata.

This clone showed up just a few times. The rearrangement uses TRBV23-1 and TRBJ2-5; D might be TRBD2 (5 bases). TRBV23-1 has ORF status, its function being uncertain. This CDR3 region has 13 residues. Trimming removed 1 base at V and 4 bases at J, with 7 bases between. For the CDR3, the DNA is TGCGCCAGCAGTCAATATGAGGGAGAGACCCAGTACTTC. Its protein product is CASSQYEGETQYF.

This clone was counted once. The chain carries TRBV7-2 and TRBJ1-2; D is uncertain. Germline V gene data show CDR1 as SGHTA and CDR2 as FQGNSA. Between the trimmed V and J ends, which lost 1 base and 4 bases, there was a span of 13 bases. The CDR3 has 15 residues. The CDR3 sequence is CASSLDPALSYGYTF. CDR3 nucleotide sequence: TGTGCCAGCAGCTTAGATCCAGCGCTTAGCTATGGCTACACCTTC.

The V and J genes are TRBV25-1 and TRBJ2-7; 10 bases match TRBD1. V shed 2 bases and J 6 bases; nucleotides not matched to a gene: 4. The CDR3 runs 14 residues. Germline V lookup: CDR1 MGHDK, CDR2 SYGVNS. CDR3 nucleotides: TGTGCCAGCAGTGAACCGGGACAGGGGCGCGAGCAGTACTTC. Protein sequence: CASSEPGQGREQYF.

This chain uses TRBV19 with TRBJ2-1; TRBD1 might be the D (6 bases). The CDR3 is 15 residues long. V dropped 6 bases and J dropped 0 bases, with 12 bases sitting between them. Germline V gives CDR1 LNHDA, CDR2 SQIVND (reference sequence). The CDR3 reads CASREDRGSYNEQFF. The DNA of the CDR3 is TGTGCCAGTAGAGAGGACAGAGGCTCCTACAATGAGCAGTTCTTC.

The chain is built from TRBV29-1 and TRBJ2-1, with TRBD2 matching 11 bases. The germline gives CDR1 SQVTM, CDR2 ANQGSEA. J was trimmed by 5 bases and V by 6 bases; bases with no gene match: 6. This CDR3 is 14 amino acids long. CDR3 region: CSVDVAGGNNEQFF. The CDR3 bases are TGCAGCGTCGACGTAGCGGGGGGGAACAATGAGCAGTTCTTC.

The chain combines TRBV7-6 with TRBJ2-7; 7 bases line up with TRBD1. Germline CDR1 is SGHVS and CDR2 is FNYEAQ. The CDR3 has 14 residues. The J segment lost 4 bases and the V segment lost 5 bases, leaving 8 bases of the junction unmatched. The CDR3 spells CASSPGTDLYEQYF. The CDR3 DNA follows: TGTGCCAGCAGCCCCGGGACAGATCTTTACGAGCAGTACTTC.

This sequence joins TRBV4-3 and TRBJ2-6, with a possible D match to TRBD2 (5 bases). Germline V gene lookup returns CDR1 LGHNA and CDR2 YSLEER. Trimming pared 4 bases from V and 2 bases from J, leaving 9 bases between. This CDR3 has 15 residues. CDR3 bases: TGCGCCAGCAGCCTACAGAGGGCTGGGGCCAACGTCCTGACTTTC. Its translation: CASSLQRAGANVLTF.

This chain connects TRBV9 to TRBJ2-2, with a weak D call TRBD2 (5 bases). CDR3 length: 17 amino acids. The germline CDR1 and CDR2 sequences are SGDLS and YYNGEE. V gave up 3 bases and J gave up 5 bases, with 20 bases separating them. The CDR3 sequence is CASSGPPGPGRTGELFF. CDR3 bases: TGTGCCAGCAGCGGACCCCCGGGCCCGGGAAGAACCGGGGAGCTGTTTTTT.

The chain joins TRBV27 to TRBJ1-1; no firm D call. The CDR3 sequence is 13 residues long. Trimming stripped 4 bases from V and 1 base from J, with 7 bases between. The germline CDR1 and CDR2 sequences are MNHEY and SMNVEV (reference sequence). This CDR3 is CASSYTRNTEAFF. The DNA for the CDR3 is TGTGCCAGCAGTTATACAAGGAACACTGAAGCTTTCTTT.

V and J are TRBV9 and TRBJ2-7, with D perhaps TRBD1 or TRBD2 (6 bases each). The CDR3 length is 12 residues. Germline CDR1 reads SGDLS; CDR2 reads YYNGEE. V was clipped by 6 bases and J by 5 bases, with 12 bases between them. CDR3 sequence: CASKGGSHEQYF. The CDR3 DNA reads TGTGCCAGCAAGGGGGGTTCCCACGAGCAGTACTTC.

V is TRBV6-5 and J is TRBJ2-2; D possibly corresponds to TRBD1 (5 bases). The length of the CDR3 is 15 residues. The ends were cut back, 6 bases at V and 0 bases at J, with 11 bases in the middle. CDR1 is MNHEY, CDR2 SVGAGI, per germline. The CDR3 bases are TGTGCCAGCAGCCTGACAGCATCGAACACCGGGGAGCTGTTTTTT. The encoded protein is CASSLTASNTGELFF.

The DNA of the CDR3 is TGTGCCAGCAGTTACTTCGCGGTCTCCTACAATGAGCAGTTCTTC. Amino acid sequence: CASSYFAVSYNEQFF. This chain joins TRBV6-6 and TRBJ2-1; D remains unclear. This CDR3 is built from 15 residues. Germline V lookup: CDR1 MNHNY, CDR2 SVGAGI (reference sequence). Trimming removed 1 base from V and 0 bases from J, with 7 bases in between.

The sample holds one count of this clone. V is TRBV20-1 and J is TRBJ2-2; no clear D gene. Germline values: CDR1 DFQATT, CDR2 SNEGSKA (reference sequence). V gave up 0 bases and J gave up 9 bases, with 5 bases separating them. The CDR3 runs to 11 residues. The CDR3 nucleotides read TGCAGTGCTAGAGATTATCGGGAGCTGTTTTTT. Its protein product is CSARDYRELFF.

This sequence joins TRBV6-6 and TRBJ1-2, with D tentatively TRBD1 (5 bases). The CDR3 totals 13 residues. CDR1 and CDR2 (germline): MNHNY, SVGAGI (reference sequence). Trimming shortened V by 2 bases and J by 8 bases, and 12 bases separated the two germline ends. This CDR3 reads CASSYGDLEGYTF. The CDR3 DNA reads TGTGCCAGCAGTTACGGGGACCTGGAAGGCTACACCTTC.

This sequence joins TRBV7-2 and TRBJ2-7; a weak D match, TRBD1 (5 bases). Germline V gene lookup returns CDR1 SGHTA and CDR2 FQGNSA. The V end was cut by 6 bases, the J end by 2 bases, with 17 bases between. The CDR3 is 15 amino acids. CDR3 in amino acids: CASSPIGTGPYEQYF. In DNA, the CDR3 is TGTGCCAGCAGTCCAATAGGAACAGGTCCCTACGAGCAGTACTTC.

In regard to this clone: Distinct nucleotide sequences in the sample also encode this CDR3. The chain employs TRBV30 and TRBJ2-7, with a tentative D call TRBD1 (6 bases). Germline V CDR1 and CDR2: GTSNPN, SVGIG (reference sequence). The germline V and J ends were trimmed by 0 bases and 6 bases, with 9 bases remaining between them. This CDR3 comprises 12 residues. The CDR3 region has the DNA TGTGCCTGGAGTGTACAGGGTCGCGAGCAGTACTTC. Encoded protein: CAWSVQGREQYF.

The V and J genes are TRBV13 and TRBJ2-1, with D possibly TRBD2 on 7 matching bases. V was pared by 4 bases and J by 9 bases, with 22 bases between. This CDR3 spans 16 amino acids. The germline V gene encodes CDR1 PRHDT and CDR2 FYEKMQ (reference sequence). The CDR3 nucleotides read TGTGCCAGCAGCTCGAACGAGGGGGGGCTTAGGAGTGAGCAGTTCTTC. This translates into CASSSNEGGLRSEQFF.